What follows is one T cell receptor (beta chain) and its context. No antigen is known for it. The record originates from a study of shared clonotypes between healthy human individuals. The data were produced by immunoSEQ multiplex PCR, yet TCRdb's version contains in-frame clones alone and is incomplete. The repertoire holds about 1.5 million clones, with 95% to 99% as singletons. Study-wide points: On the whole, naive subsets had larger estimated richness than memory subsets had.

The specimen was naive CD4+ T cells sorted from blood. As to subset: CD45RA+ positively selected. The receptor comes from a man aged 30-40 years in good health.

The CDR3 loop reads CASSLAGGNNQPQHF. The CDR3 bases are TGTGCCAGCAGCTTGGCTGGGGGGAACAATCAGCCCCAGCATTTT. This chain connects TRBV5-5 to TRBJ1-5; possible D gene TRBD1, 5 bases. Trimming removed 0 bases from V and 3 bases from J, with 10 bases in between. The V gene's germline CDR1 is SGHKS and CDR2 YYEKEE (reference sequence). The CDR3 has 15 residues.